This TCR beta chain stems from a study of CD8 T cells in Susac syndrome. Overall study findings and caveats: TCR sequencing and HLA analysis covered a relatively small number of individuals.

Regarding this clonotype: Antigen: not known.

After extraction with the RNeasy kit, roughly 0.45 to 1 ug of the RNA was reverse transcribed using random hexamers. Amplification of TCR beta CDR3 used immunoSEQ multiplex PCR across 54 Vbeta and 13 Jbeta. TCRdb called the immunoSEQ multiplex PCR reads again in MiXCR, with one record for every CDR3 protein. In the table there are 150,000 to 250,000 distinct CDR3 sequences, 90% to 95% of which are singletons. CD8+ and CD4+ T cells taken from blood had their TCR beta sequenced. The authors negatively isolated CD8+ and CD4+ T cells and FACS-enriched TEMRA cells. The CDR3 loop spans 13 amino acids. Deletions cut 6 bases from V and 0 bases from J, with 7 bases between. The germline V gene encodes CDR1 LNHDA and CDR2 SQIVND (reference sequence).

The chain uses TRBV19 and TRBJ2-3; D perhaps matches TRBD2 (5 bases). Sequences were obtained from CD4+ T cells from PBMCs. This TCR derives from a human donor with multiple sclerosis. The CDR3 sequence is CASRLASTDTQYF. The CDR3 DNA reads as TGTGCCAGTAGGCTAGCAAGCACAGATACGCAGTATTTT.